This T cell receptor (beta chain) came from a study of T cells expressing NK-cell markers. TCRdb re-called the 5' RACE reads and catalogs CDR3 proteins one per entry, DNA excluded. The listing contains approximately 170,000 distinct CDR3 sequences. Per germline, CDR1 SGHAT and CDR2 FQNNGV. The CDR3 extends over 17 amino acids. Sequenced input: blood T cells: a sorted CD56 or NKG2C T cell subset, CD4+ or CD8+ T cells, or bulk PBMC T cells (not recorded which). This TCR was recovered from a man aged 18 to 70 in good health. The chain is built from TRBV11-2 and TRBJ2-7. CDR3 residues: CASSLYYGGALSYEQYF.